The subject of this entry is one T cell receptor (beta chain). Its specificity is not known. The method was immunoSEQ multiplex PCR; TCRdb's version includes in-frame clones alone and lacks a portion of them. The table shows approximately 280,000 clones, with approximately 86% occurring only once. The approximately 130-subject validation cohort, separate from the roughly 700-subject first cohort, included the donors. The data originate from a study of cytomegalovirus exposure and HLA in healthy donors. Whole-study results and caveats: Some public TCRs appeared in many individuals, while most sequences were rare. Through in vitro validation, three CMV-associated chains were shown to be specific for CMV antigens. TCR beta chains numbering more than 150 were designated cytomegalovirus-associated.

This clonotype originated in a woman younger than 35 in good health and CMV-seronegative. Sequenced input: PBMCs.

CDR3 in amino acids: CASSSTGGSYNEQFF. The CDR3 DNA is TGTGCCAGCAGCTCAACAGGGGGCTCCTACAATGAGCAGTTCTTC. The chain employs TRBV7-6 and TRBJ2-1; TRBD1 matches at 8 bases. The CDR3 spans 15 residues. V shed 4 bases, J shed 0 bases, and the junction held 2 bases outside the gene matches. Germline lookup yields CDR1 SGHVS and CDR2 FNYEAQ.